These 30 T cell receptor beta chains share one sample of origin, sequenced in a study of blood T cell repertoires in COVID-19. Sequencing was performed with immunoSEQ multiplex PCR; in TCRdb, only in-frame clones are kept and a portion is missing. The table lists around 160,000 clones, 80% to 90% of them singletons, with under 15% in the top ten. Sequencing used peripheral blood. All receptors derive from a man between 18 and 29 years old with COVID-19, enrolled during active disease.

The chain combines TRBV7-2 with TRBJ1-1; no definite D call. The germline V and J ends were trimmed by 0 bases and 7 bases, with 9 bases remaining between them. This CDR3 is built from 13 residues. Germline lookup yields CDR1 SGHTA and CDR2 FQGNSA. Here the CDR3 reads CASSLARRIEAFF. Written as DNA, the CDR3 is TGTGCCAGCAGCTTAGCACGGCGGATTGAAGCTTTCTTT.

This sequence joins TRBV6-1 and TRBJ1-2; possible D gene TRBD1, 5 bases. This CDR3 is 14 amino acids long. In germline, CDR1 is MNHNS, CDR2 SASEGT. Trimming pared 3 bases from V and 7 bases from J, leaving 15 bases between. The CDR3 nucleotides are TGTGCCAGCAGTGATAGGGGTCAGTCGGGTGGCTACACCTTC. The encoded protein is CASSDRGQSGGYTF.

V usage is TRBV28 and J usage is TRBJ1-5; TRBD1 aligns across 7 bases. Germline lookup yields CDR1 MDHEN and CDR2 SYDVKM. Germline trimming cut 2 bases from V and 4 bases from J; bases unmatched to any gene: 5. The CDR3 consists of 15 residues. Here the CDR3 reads CASSLIGGGNQPQHF. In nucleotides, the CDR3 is TGTGCCAGCAGTTTAATAGGGGGCGGGAATCAGCCCCAGCATTTT.

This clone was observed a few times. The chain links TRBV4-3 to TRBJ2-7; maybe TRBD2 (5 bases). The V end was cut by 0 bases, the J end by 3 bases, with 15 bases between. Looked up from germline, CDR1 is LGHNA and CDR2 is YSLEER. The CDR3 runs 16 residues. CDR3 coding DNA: TGCGCCAGCAGCCAAGATTGGAGGAGCATCGACTACGAGCAGTACTTC. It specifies CASSQDWRSIDYEQYF.

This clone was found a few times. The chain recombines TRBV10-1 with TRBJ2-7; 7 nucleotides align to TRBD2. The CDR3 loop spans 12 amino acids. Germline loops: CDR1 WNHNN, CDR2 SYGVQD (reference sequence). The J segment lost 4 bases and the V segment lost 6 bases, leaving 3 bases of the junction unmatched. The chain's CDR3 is CASSGTKYEQYF. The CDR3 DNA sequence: TGCGCCAGCAGCGGGACTAAGTACGAGCAGTACTTC.

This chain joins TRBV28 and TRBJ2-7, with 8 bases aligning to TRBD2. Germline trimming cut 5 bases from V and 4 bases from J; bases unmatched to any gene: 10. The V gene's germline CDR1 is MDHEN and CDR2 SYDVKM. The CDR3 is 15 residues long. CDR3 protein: CASSPPGGGRYEQYF. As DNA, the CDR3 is TGTGCCAGCAGTCCCCCGGGGGGGGGCCGGTACGAGCAGTACTTC.

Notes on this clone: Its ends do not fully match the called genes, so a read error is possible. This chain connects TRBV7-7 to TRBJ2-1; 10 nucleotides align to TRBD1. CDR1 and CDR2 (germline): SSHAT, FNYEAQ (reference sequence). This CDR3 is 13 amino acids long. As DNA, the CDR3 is TGTGCTAGCAGCCCCGACAGGGGGCATGAGCAGTTCTTC. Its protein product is CASSPDRGHEQFF.

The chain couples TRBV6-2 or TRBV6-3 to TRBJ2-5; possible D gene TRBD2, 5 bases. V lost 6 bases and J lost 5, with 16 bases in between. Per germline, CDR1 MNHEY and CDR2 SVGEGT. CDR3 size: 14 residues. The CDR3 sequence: CASSQDDGLETQYF. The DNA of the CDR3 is TGTGCCAGCAGCCAGGACGATGGACTCGAGACCCAGTACTTC.

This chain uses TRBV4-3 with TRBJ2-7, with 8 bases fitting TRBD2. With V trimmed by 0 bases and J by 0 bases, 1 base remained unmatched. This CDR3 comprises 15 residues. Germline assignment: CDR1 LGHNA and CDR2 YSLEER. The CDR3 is CASSQDGTSSYEQYF. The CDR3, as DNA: TGCGCCAGCAGCCAAGACGGGACTAGCTCCTACGAGCAGTACTTC.

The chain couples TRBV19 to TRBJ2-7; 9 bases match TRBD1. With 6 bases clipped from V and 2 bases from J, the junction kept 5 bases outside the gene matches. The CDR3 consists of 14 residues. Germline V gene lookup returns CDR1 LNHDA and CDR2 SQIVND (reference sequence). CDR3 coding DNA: TGTGCCAGTAGGGTCGGGACAGGGACCTACGAGCAGTACTTC. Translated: CASRVGTGTYEQYF.

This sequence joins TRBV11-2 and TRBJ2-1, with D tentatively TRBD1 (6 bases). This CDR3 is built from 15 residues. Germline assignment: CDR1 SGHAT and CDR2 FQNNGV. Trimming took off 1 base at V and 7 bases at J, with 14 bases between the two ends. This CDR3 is CASSLAVRTVNEQFF. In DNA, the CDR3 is TGTGCCAGCAGCTTAGCGGTTCGGACAGTGAATGAGCAGTTCTTC.

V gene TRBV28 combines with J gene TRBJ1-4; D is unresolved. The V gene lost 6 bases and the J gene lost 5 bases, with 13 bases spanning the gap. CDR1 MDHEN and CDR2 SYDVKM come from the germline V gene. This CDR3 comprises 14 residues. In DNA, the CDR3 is TGTGCCAGCAGCCGCCGGGATGTAAATGAAAAACTGTTTTTT. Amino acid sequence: CASSRRDVNEKLFF.

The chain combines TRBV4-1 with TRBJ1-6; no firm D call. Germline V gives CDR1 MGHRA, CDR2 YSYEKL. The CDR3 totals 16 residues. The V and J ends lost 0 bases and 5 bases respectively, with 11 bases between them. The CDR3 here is CASSQEGTVNNSPLHF. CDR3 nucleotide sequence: TGCGCCAGCAGCCAAGAGGGCACAGTCAATAATTCACCCCTCCACTTT.

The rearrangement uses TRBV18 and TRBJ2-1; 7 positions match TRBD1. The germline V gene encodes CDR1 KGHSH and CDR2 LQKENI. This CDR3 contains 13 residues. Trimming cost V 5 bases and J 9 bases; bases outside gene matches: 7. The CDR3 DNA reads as TGTGCCAGCTCAGTGGGACAGTCGGCTGAGCAGTTCTTC. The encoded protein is CASSVGQSAEQFF.

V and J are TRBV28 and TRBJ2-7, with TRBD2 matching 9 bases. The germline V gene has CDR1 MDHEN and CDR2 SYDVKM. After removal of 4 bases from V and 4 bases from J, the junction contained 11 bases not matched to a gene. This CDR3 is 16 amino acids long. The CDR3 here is CASSSREASGTYEQYF. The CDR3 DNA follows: TGTGCCAGCAGTTCCCGTGAGGCTAGCGGGACTTACGAGCAGTACTTC.

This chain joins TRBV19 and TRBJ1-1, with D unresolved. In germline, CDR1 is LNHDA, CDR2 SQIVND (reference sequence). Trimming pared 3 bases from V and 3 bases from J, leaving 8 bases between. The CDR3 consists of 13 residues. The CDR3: CASSMGGYTEAFF. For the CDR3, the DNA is TGTGCCAGTAGTATGGGAGGGTACACTGAAGCTTTCTTT.

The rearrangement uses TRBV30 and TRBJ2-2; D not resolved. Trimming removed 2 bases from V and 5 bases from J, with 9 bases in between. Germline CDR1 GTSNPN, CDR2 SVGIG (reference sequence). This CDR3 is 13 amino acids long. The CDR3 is CAWSRLQTGELFF. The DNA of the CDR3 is TGTGCCTGGAGTCGTTTACAGACCGGGGAGCTGTTTTTT.

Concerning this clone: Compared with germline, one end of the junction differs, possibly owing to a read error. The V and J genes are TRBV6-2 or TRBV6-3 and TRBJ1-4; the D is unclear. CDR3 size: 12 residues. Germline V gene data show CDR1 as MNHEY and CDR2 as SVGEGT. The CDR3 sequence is CASSYVEGKLLF. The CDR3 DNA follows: TGTGCCAGCAGTTACGTTGAGGGAAAACTGCTTTTT.

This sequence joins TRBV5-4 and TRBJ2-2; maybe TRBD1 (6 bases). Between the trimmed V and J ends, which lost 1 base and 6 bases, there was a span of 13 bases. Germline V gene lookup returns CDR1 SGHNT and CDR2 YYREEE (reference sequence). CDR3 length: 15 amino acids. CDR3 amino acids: CASSLQGLRAGELFF. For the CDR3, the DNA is TGTGCCAGCAGCTTGCAGGGGCTCCGAGCCGGGGAGCTGTTTTTT.

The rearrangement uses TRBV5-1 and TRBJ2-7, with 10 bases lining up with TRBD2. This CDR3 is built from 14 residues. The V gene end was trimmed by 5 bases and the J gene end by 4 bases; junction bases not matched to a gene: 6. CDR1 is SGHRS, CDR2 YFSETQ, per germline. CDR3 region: CASRVAGGSYEQYF. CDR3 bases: TGCGCCAGCAGGGTAGCGGGAGGTTCTTACGAGCAGTACTTC.

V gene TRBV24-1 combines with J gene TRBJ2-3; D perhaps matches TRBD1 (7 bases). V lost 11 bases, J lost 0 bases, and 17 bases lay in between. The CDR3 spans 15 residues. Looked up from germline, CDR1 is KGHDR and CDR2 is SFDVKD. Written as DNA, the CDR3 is TGTGCCAGCGGGGACAGCCGCTTTAGCACAGATACGCAGTATTTT. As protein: CASGDSRFSTDTQYF.

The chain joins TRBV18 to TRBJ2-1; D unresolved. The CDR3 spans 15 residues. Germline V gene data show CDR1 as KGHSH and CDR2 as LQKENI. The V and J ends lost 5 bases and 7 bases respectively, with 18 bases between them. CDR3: CASSTKVSGVNEQFF. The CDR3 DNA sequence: TGTGCCAGCTCAACAAAGGTTTCGGGTGTTAATGAGCAGTTCTTC. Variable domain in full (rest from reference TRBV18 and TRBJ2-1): NAGVMQNPRHLVRRRGQEARLRCSPMKGHSHVYWYRQLPEEGLKFMVYLQKENIIDESGMPKERFSAEFPKEGPSILRIQQVVRGDSAAYFCASSTKVSGVNEQFFGPGTRLTVL.

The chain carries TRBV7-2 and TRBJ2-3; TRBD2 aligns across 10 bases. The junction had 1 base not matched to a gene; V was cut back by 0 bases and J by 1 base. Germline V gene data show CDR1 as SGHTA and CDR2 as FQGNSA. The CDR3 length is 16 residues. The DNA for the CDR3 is TGTGCCAGCAGCTTAGCCGGGACTAGCGGCACAGATACGCAGTATTTT. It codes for CASSLAGTSGTDTQYF.

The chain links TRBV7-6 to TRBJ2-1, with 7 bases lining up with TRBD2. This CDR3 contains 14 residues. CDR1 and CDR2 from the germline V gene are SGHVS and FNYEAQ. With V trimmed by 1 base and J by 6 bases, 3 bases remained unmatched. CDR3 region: CASSLGEGLNEQFF. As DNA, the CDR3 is TGTGCCAGCAGCTTAGGGGAGGGGCTCAATGAGCAGTTCTTC.

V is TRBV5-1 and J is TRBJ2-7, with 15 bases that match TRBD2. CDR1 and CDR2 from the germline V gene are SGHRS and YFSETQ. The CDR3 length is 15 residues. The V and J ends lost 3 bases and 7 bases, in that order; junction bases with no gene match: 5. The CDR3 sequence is CASSSPGTSGREQYF. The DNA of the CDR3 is TGCGCCAGCAGCTCACCCGGGACTAGCGGGAGGGAGCAGTACTTC.

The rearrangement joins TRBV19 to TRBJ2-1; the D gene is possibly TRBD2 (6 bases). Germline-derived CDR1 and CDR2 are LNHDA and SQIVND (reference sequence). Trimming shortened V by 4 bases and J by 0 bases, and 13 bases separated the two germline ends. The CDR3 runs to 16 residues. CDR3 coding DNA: TGTGCCAGTAGTACGCCAATAGCGGACTCCTACAATGAGCAGTTCTTC. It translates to CASSTPIADSYNEQFF.

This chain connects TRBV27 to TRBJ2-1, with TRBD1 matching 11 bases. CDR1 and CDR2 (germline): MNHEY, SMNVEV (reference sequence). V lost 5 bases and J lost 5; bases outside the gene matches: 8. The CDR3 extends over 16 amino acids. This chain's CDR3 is CASSPRDRGMDNEQFF. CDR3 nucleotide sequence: TGTGCCAGCAGTCCTCGGGACAGGGGGATGGACAATGAGCAGTTCTTC.

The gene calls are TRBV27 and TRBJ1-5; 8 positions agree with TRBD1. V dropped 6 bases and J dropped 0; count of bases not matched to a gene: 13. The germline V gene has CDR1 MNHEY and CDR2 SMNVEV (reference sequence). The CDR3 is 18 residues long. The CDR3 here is CASRLSGTGFYSNQPQHF. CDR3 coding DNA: TGTGCCAGCAGACTCTCCGGGACAGGATTTTATAGCAATCAGCCCCAGCATTTT.

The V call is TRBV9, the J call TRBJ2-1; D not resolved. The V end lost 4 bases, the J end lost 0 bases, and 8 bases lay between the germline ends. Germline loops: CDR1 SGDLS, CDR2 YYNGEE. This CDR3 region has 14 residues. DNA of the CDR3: TGTGCCAGCAGCCCCCAATCCTCCTACAATGAGCAGTTCTTC. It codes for CASSPQSSYNEQFF.

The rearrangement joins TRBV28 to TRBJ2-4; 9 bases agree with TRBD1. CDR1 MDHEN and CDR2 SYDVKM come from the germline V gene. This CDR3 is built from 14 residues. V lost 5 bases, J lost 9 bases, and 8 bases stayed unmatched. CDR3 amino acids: CASSIQGAGGIQYF. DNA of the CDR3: TGTGCCAGCAGTATACAGGGGGCAGGTGGCATTCAGTACTTC.